This entry describes one T cell receptor beta chain. Deletions cut 3 bases from V and 0 bases from J, with 8 bases between. Germline V gives CDR1 MNHNY, CDR2 SVGAGI (reference sequence). The CDR3 covers 14 residues. The sample belongs to a study of blood T cell repertoires in COVID-19. The overall study: Acute-phase and convalescent COVID-19 samples originated in the United States, Italy and Spain. Sources were T cells, B-cell-depleted T cells, or PBMCs; the material itself was cDNA or gDNA.

In the original processing: Amplification with reference gene primers provided the estimates of nucleated cell counts. Repertoires were generated with immunoSEQ multiplex PCR, while TCRdb's copy carries only in-frame clones and drops some. V and J calls and clone size are as listed in that table; D and trimming were resolved from the DNA. Of approximately 240,000 clones in the sample, approximately 91% are singletons; the top ten hold approximately 2%. The sample comprised peripheral blood. This receptor was identified in a woman in her thirties or forties who had recovered from COVID-19. The V gene is TRBV6-6, the J gene TRBJ1-2, with a weak D call TRBD1 (5 bases). CDR3: CASSYKQANYGYTF. The DNA for the CDR3 is TGTGCCAGCAGTTATAAACAGGCTAACTATGGCTACACCTTC.